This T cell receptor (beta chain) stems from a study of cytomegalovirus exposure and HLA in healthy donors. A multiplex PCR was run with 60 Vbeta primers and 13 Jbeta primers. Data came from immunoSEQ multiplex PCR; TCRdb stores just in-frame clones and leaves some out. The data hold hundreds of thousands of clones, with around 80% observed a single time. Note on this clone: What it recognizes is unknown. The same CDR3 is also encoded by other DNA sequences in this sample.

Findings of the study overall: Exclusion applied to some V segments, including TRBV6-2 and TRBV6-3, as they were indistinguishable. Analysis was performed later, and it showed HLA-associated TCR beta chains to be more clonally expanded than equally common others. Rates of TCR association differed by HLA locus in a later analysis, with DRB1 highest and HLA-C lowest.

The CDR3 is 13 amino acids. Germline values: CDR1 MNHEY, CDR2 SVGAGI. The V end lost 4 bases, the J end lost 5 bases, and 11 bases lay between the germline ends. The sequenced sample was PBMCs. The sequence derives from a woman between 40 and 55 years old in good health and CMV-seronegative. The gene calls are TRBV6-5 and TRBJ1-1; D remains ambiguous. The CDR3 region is CASSFSSRTEAFF. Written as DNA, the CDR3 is TGTGCCAGCAGTTTCTCTAGTAGAACTGAAGCTTTCTTT.